The clone carrying this TCR beta chain was recorded only once. What it binds is unknown. The sample belongs to a study of cytomegalovirus exposure and HLA in healthy donors. Study-wide findings and caveats: TCR beta V- and J-gene trimming was later associated with a missense DCLRE1C variant. It was reportedly the case that the classifier diagnosed cytomegalovirus status with high specificity and sensitivity. Researchers reported from a later analysis that most CMV-associated TCR beta chains appeared HLA-restricted.

The CDR3 extends over 14 amino acids. Germline-derived CDR1 and CDR2 are SGHAT and FQDESV (reference sequence). V was clipped by 1 base and J by 5 bases, with 12 bases between them. Vbeta (60) and Jbeta (13) primers were used in the PCR. The data were produced by immunoSEQ multiplex PCR, yet TCRdb's version contains in-frame clones alone and is incomplete. Among some 120,000 clones, roughly 74% were seen once, and the ten largest hold roughly 0.92%. This TCR was recovered from a woman in her thirties in good health and CMV-seronegative. Sequencing input: PBMCs. The chain is built from TRBV11-1 and TRBJ2-7, with D possibly being TRBD2 (5 bases). CDR3 loop: CASSLGPGVDEQYF. The CDR3 DNA follows: TGTGCCAGCAGCTTAGGTCCCGGGGTGGACGAGCAGTACTTC.